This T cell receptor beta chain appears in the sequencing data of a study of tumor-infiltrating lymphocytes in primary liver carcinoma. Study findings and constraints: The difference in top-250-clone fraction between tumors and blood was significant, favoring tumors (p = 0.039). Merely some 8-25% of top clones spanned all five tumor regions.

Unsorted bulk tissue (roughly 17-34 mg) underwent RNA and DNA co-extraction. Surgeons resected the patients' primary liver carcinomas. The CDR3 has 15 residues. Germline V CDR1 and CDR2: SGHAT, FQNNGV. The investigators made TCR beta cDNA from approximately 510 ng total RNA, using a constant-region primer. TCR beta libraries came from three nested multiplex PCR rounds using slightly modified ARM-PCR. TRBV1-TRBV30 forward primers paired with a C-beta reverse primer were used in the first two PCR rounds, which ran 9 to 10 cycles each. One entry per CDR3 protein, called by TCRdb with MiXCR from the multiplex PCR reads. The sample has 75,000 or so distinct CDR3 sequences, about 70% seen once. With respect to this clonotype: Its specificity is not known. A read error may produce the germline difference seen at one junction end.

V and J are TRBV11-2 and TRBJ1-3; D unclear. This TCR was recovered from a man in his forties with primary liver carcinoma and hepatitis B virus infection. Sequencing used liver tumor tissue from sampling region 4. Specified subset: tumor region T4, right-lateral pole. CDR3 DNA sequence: TGTGCCAGCAGTTTAAATAGCGCACCTGGAAACGCCATATATTTT. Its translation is CASSLNSAPGNAIYF.